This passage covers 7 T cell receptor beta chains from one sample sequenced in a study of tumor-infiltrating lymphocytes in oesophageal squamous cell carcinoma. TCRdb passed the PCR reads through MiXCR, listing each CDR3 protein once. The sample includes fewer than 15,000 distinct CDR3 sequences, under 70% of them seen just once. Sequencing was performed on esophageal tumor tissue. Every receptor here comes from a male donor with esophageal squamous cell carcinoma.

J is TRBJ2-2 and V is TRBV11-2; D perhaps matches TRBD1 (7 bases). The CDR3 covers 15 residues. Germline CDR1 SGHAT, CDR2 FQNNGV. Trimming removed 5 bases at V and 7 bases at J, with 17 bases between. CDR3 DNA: TGTGCCAGCAGCCCGGCCAGGGGGGTAGTCGGGGAGCTGTTTTTT. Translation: CASSPARGVVGELFF.

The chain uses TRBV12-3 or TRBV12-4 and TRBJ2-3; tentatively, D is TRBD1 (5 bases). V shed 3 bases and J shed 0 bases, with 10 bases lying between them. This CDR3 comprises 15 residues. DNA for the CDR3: TGTGCCAGCAGTTTCACAGGTCCTAGCACAGATACGCAGTATTTT. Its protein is CASSFTGPSTDTQYF.

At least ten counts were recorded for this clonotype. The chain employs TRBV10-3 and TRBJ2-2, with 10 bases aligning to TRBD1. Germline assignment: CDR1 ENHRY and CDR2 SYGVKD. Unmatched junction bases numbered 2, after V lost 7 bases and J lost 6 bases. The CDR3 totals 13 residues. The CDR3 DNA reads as TGTGCCATCAAGGGACAGGGGTCCGGGGAGCTGTTTTTT. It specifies CAIKGQGSGELFF.

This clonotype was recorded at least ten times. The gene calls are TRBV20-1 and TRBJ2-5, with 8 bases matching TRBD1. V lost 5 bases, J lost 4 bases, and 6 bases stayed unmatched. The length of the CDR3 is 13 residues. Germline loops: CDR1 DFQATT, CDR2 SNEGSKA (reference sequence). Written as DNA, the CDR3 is TGCAGTGCTCCGCGGACAGGGTCAGAGACCCAGTACTTC. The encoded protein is CSAPRTGSETQYF.

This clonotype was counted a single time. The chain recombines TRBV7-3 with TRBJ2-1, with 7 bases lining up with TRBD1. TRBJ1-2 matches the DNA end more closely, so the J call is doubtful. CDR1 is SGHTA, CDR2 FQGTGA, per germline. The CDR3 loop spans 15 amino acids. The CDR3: CASSLEGQLNYGYTF. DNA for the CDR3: TGTGCCAGCAGCTTAGAGGGACAGTTAAACTATGGCTACACCTTC.

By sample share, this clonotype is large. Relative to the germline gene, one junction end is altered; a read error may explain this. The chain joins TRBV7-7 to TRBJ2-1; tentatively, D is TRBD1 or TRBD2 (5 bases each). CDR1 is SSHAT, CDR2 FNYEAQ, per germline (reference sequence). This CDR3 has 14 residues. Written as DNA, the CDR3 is TGTGCTAGCAGCTCCCATCCTACGGGGACTGAGCAGTTCTTC. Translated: CASSSHPTGTEQFF.

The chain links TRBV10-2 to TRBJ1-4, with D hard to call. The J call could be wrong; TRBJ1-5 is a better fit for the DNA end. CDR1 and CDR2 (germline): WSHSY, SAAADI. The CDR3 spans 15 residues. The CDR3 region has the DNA TGCGCCAGCAGTGAAAGCAACGGGGGCAATCAGCCCCAGCATTTT. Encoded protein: CASSESNGGNQPQHF.